What follows are 14 T cell receptor beta chains derived from one specimen sequenced in a study of cytomegalovirus exposure and HLA in healthy donors. The PCR used 60 Vbeta and 13 Jbeta primers. Profiled with immunoSEQ multiplex PCR; TCRdb holds only in-frame clones, not every one. Among around 170,000 clones listed, roughly four fifths were seen once. Sequenced: PBMCs. The receptor set was obtained from a man aged 18 to 29 in good health and CMV-seronegative.

This chain uses TRBV28 with TRBJ1-2; D unclear. This CDR3 has 10 residues. Germline V lookup: CDR1 MDHEN, CDR2 SYDVKM. V dropped 7 bases and J dropped 4 bases, with 4 bases sitting between them. The CDR3 spells CASKLYGYTF. The CDR3 DNA sequence: TGTGCCAGCAAGCTCTATGGCTACACCTTC.

The CDR3 loop reads CAALIRDSSYEQYF. The CDR3 DNA follows: TGCGCCGCTCTCATCCGGGACAGCTCCTACGAGCAGTACTTC. The rearrangement joins TRBV4-1 to TRBJ2-7; 7 positions agree with TRBD1. This CDR3 region has 14 residues. CDR1 is MGHRA and CDR2 is YSYEKL in the germline V gene. With V trimmed by 11 bases and J by 0 bases, 10 bases remained unmatched.

The V and J genes are TRBV27 and TRBJ2-3; D might be TRBD2 (5 bases). The V end lost 5 bases, the J end lost 0 bases, and 12 bases lay between the germline ends. Per the germline V gene, CDR1 is MNHEY and CDR2 is SMNVEV (reference sequence). This CDR3 has 15 residues. CDR3 sequence reads: CASSRGLGSTDTQYF. Written as DNA, the CDR3 is TGTGCCAGCAGTAGAGGACTGGGGAGCACAGATACGCAGTATTTT.

The chain joins TRBV20-1 to TRBJ1-1, with 7 bases lining up with TRBD1. V shed 7 bases and J 4 bases; nucleotides not matched to a gene: 3. CDR3 size: 11 residues. Germline CDR1 is DFQATT and CDR2 is SNEGSKA (reference sequence). The CDR3 loop reads CSGGQSTEAFF. The CDR3 bases are TGCAGTGGGGGACAGAGCACTGAAGCTTTCTTT.

This clone has just one count. The V and J genes are TRBV5-1 and TRBJ2-1; 7 bases map to TRBD1. The CDR3 sequence is 14 residues long. Looked up from germline, CDR1 is SGHRS and CDR2 is YFSETQ. Germline trimming cut 4 bases from V and 2 bases from J; bases unmatched to any gene: 3. The CDR3 coding sequence is TGCGCCAGCAGCCCGGGGACAGCCTACAATGAGCAGTTCTTC. The encoded protein is CASSPGTAYNEQFF. Full variable domain (remainder filled in from reference TRBV5-1 and TRBJ2-1): KAGVTQTPRYLIKTRGQQVTLSCSPISGHRSVSWYQQTPGQGLQFLFEYFSETQRNKGNFPGRFSGRQFSNSRSEMNVSTLELGDSALYLCASSPGTAYNEQFFGPGTRLTVL.

J is TRBJ2-5 and V is TRBV7-9, with 8 bases matching TRBD1. The V and J ends lost 5 bases and 5 bases, in that order; junction bases with no gene match: 7. Germline V gene sequence: CDR1 SEHNR, CDR2 FQNEAQ (reference sequence). The CDR3 covers 14 residues. CDR3 loop: CASSPPQGDETQYF. In DNA form, the CDR3 reads TGTGCCAGCAGCCCTCCACAGGGGGACGAGACCCAGTACTTC.

V gene TRBV4-1 combines with J gene TRBJ2-5; D possibly corresponds to TRBD1 (6 bases). Judging by the DNA end, TRBJ2-7 fits better; the J call may be wrong. Looked up from germline, CDR1 is MGHRA and CDR2 is YSYEKL. CDR3 length: 14 residues. The CDR3 protein is CASSQEVRGYEQYF. In DNA, the CDR3 is TGCGCCAGCAGCCAAGAAGTCAGGGGCTACGAGCAGTACTTC.

With regard to this clone: An end of the junction differs from the germline gene, which may be a read error. The gene calls are TRBV7-9 and TRBJ2-7; TRBD2 aligns across 13 bases. This CDR3 contains 18 residues. Germline lookup yields CDR1 SEHNR and CDR2 FQNEAQ (reference sequence). CDR3 sequence reads: CSSSLGGLAGPSLNEQYF. As DNA, the CDR3 is TGTTCCAGCAGCTTAGGGGGACTAGCGGGACCCTCGTTAAACGAGCAGTACTTC.

This chain joins TRBV7-9 and TRBJ2-7; possibly TRBD1 for D (6 bases). V lost 5 bases and J 3 bases, leaving 8 bases between the germline ends. This CDR3 comprises 12 residues. Per the germline V gene, CDR1 is SEHNR and CDR2 is FQNEAQ (reference sequence). CDR3: CASSRQVYEQYF. Here the CDR3 DNA reads TGTGCCAGCAGCCGACAGGTCTACGAGCAGTACTTC.

The chain uses TRBV27 and TRBJ1-6; D uncertain. Trimming stripped 5 bases from V and 0 bases from J, with 8 bases between. The CDR3 loop spans 15 amino acids. Germline lookup yields CDR1 MNHEY and CDR2 SMNVEV (reference sequence). CDR3 nucleotide sequence: TGTGCCAGCAGTCTCCGGAGCTCCTATAATTCACCCCTCCACTTT. Translation gives CASSLRSSYNSPLHF.

This clone has more than one count but fewer than ten. The chain links TRBV5-1 to TRBJ2-7; 12 bases map to TRBD1. V lost 4 bases and J lost 5; bases outside the gene matches: 10. The CDR3 covers 16 residues. The germline gives CDR1 SGHRS, CDR2 YFSETQ. The CDR3 reads CASSRNPGQGANEQYF. For the CDR3, the DNA is TGCGCCAGCAGCCGAAACCCGGGACAGGGGGCTAACGAGCAGTACTTC.

This chain joins TRBV11-3 and TRBJ2-1, with D hard to call. V was pared by 3 bases and J by 8 bases, with 5 bases between. This CDR3 has 11 residues. CDR1 SGHNT and CDR2 YENEEA come from the germline V gene. Written as DNA, the CDR3 is TGTGCCAGCAGCTTTCTAGATGAGCAGTTCTTC. Residues: CASSFLDEQFF.

This rearrangement joins TRBV9 to TRBJ2-1; D is possibly TRBD2 (6 bases). In germline, CDR1 is SGDLS, CDR2 YYNGEE. The CDR3 has 14 amino acids. Between the trimmed V and J ends, which lost 6 bases and 5 bases, there was a span of 15 bases. The CDR3, as DNA: TGTGCCAGCACCCGGGGAGGTAGCGACAATGAGCAGTTCTTC. Its translation: CASTRGGSDNEQFF.

This chain connects TRBV27 to TRBJ2-7; 11 bases are a match to TRBD1. J was trimmed by 5 bases and V by 5 bases; bases with no gene match: 11. The CDR3 is 16 amino acids. Germline V gene data show CDR1 as MNHEY and CDR2 as SMNVEV (reference sequence). The CDR3 DNA reads TGTGCCAGCAGTCTGGACGGACAGGGGGCGTTAAACGAGCAGTACTTC. The encoded protein is CASSLDGQGALNEQYF.